This note documents a single T cell receptor (beta chain) sequence. Arm-PCR of CDR3 regions with iRepertoire HTBI primers generated TCR beta libraries. TCRdb reprocessed the multiplex PCR reads via MiXCR and lists one record per CDR3 protein. The data show approximately 350,000 distinct CDR3 sequences, 15% to 20% seen once. Time point noted: newly diagnosed GD, antithyroid drugs for less than 3 months. RNA extracted from PBMCs served as the sequencing template. J lost 3 bases, V lost 4 bases, and 10 bases had no gene match. CDR1 is SGHKS, CDR2 YYEKEE, per germline (reference sequence). The CDR3 runs to 15 residues. This record comes from a study of regulatory T cells in long-lasting Graves disease. A further study also used this sample, focusing on T cells in Graves' hyperthyroidism and ophthalmopathy.

The sequence came from a woman between 18 and 29 years old with Graves disease. The source material was peripheral blood mononuclear cells (PBMCs), sampled at new diagnosis, from a patient treated with antithyroid drugs. The rearrangement joins TRBV5-5 to TRBJ2-7, with 7 bases lining up with TRBD1. Written as DNA, the CDR3 is TGTGCCAGCAGCCTAGCCCGGGACAGCCTCTACGAGCAGTACTTC. Protein sequence: CASSLARDSLYEQYF.